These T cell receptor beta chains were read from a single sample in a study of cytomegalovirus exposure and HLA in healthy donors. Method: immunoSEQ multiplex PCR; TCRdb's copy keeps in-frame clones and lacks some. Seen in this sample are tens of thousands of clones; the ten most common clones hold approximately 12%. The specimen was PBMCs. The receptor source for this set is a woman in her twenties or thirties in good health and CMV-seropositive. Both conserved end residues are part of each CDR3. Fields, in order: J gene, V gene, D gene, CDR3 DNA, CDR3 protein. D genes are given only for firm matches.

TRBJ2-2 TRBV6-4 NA TGTGCCAGCAGTGACTCGAGCACCGGGGAGCTGTTTTTT CASSDSSTGELFF
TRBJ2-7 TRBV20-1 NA TGCAGTGCTAGGGACAGCTACGAGCAGTACTTC CSARDSYEQYF
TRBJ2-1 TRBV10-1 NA TGCGCCAGCAGTGATCAACTGAGCTCCTACAATGAGCAGTTCTTC CASSDQLSSYNEQFF
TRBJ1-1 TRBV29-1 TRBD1 TGCAGCGTTGGACAGGGGGCGAGGCCGCGATTAGAAGCTTTCTTT CSVGQGARPRLEAFF
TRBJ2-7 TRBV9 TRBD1 TGTGCCAGCAGCGCTGGGGGACAGGGAAACGAGCAGTACTTC CASSAGGQGNEQYF
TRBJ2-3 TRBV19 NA TGTGCCAGTAGAAGCGGTCCCAAGCTCACAGATACGCAGTATTTT CASRSGPKLTDTQYF
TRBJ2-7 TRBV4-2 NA TGTGCCAGCAGCCCGGTCTTGTCCAGGGGCCACGAGCAGTACTTC CASSPVLSRGHEQYF
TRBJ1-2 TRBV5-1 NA TGCGCCAGCAGCTTCCAGGGAGGCTATGGCTACACCTTC CASSFQGGYGYTF
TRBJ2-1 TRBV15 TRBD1 TGTGCCACCAGCACGGACAGGGAATCCGACAATGAGCAGTTCTTC CATSTDRESDNEQFF
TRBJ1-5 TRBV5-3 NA TGTGCCAGAGACATCCGGGACTCGGATCGTCGTGATAGCAATCAGCCCCAGCATTTT CARDIRDSDRRDSNQPQHF
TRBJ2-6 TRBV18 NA TGTGCCAGCTCCCGCGGGACTCAAAGAAACTCCGGGGCCAACGTCCTGACTTTC CASSRGTQRNSGANVLTF
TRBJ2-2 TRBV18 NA TGTGCCAGCTCACCGCCGGTGGGCCGAAACACCGGGGAGCTGTTTTTT CASSPPVGRNTGELFF
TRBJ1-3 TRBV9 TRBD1 TGTGCCAGCAGCGTAGGGACAGGGGGGAGCTCTGGAAACACCATATATTTT CASSVGTGGSSGNTIYF
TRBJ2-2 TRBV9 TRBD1 TGTGCCAGCAGTCACAGGGGCGGGGAGCTGTTTTTT CASSHRGGELFF
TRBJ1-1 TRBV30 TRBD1 TGTGCCTTGGGACAGTACAACACTGAAGCTTTCTTT CALGQYNTEAFF
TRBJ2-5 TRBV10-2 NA TGCGCCAGACGGGACACTTGCTACCAAGAGACCCAGTACTTC CARRDTCYQETQYF
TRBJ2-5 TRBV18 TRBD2 TGTGCCAGCTCACCGGGACTAGCGGGGGAAGAGACCCAGTACTTC CASSPGLAGEETQYF
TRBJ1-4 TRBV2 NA TGTGCCAGCAGGGCTTCTGGTTGGGAAAAACTGTTTTTT CASRASGWEKLFF
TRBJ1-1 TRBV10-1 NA TGCGCCAGCAGTGAGGGTCCGGGTACTGAAGCTTTCTTT CASSEGPGTEAFF
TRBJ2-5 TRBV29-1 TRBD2 TGCAGCGTGCCCAGAAGCGGGAGGGCCAAAGAGACCCAGTACTTC CSVPRSGRAKETQYF
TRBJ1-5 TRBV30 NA TGTGCCTGGATTCAAATTGGGGGGGACAATCAGCCCCAGCATTTT CAWIQIGGDNQPQHF
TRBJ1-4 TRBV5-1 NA TGCGCCAGCAGCTTGGCCGCGGCGGGAGTTAATGAAAAACTGTTTTTT CASSLAAAGVNEKLFF
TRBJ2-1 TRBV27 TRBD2 TGTGCCAGCAGTGTGACTAAGCGGGGCGACAATGAGCAGTTCTTC CASSVTKRGDNEQFF
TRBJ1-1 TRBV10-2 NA TGCGCCAGCAGTGAGTCACACAGGGATCACAACACTGAAGCTTTCTTT CASSESHRDHNTEAFF
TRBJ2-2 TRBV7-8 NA TGTGCCAGCAGCTCGACAGTCAACACCGGGGAGCTGTTTTTT CASSSTVNTGELFF
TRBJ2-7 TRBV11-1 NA TGTGCCAGCAGCCTGGACGGGGGCTACGAGCAGTACTTC CASSLDGGYEQYF
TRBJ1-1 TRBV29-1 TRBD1 TGCAGCATAACCGGGACAGGGGGGTCTGAAGCTTTCTTT CSITGTGGSEAFF
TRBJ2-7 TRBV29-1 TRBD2 TGCAGCGTTGTGTCGCGGGAGGGTTCCTACGAGCAGTACTTC CSVVSREGSYEQYF
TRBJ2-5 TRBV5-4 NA TGTGCCACCCGGGAAGGAACAGAGACCCAGTACTTC CATREGTETQYF
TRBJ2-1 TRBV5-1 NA TGCGCCAGCATGGCGGGGTGGGACTACAATGAGCAGTTCTTC CASMAGWDYNEQFF
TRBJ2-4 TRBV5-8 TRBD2 TGTGCCAGCAGCCCGGTTCCTAGCGGGGATTCCAAAAACATTCAGTACTTC CASSPVPSGDSKNIQYF
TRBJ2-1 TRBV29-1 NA TGCAGCGTTGAAAGCTGGGCTAACAATGAGCAGTTCTTC CSVESWANNEQFF
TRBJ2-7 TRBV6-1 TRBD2 TGTGCCAGCAGTCCCGAAACGGGAGGGGACGACGAGCAGTACTTC CASSPETGGDDEQYF
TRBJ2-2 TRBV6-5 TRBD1 TGTGCCAGCAGTTACTTCCAGACAGGGGGCGGGGAGCTGTTTTTT CASSYFQTGGGELFF
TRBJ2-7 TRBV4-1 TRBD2 TGCGCCAGCAGCCAAGAATCGACTAGCGGATACTACGAGCAGTACTTC CASSQESTSGYYEQYF
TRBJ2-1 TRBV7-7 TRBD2 TGTGCTAGCAGCCGCGGACTAGCGGGAGACAATGAGCAGTTCTTC CASSRGLAGDNEQFF
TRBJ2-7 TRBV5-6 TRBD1 TGTGCCAGCAGCTTTGGGACAGGGAGCTCCTACGAGCAGTACTTC CASSFGTGSSYEQYF
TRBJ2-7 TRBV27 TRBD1 TGTGCCAGCAGTCAGGACAGGGAAAGCTACGAGCAGTACTTC CASSQDRESYEQYF
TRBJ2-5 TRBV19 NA TGTGCCACCCGGGGAGGGGGGGGTGAGACCCAGTACTTC CATRGGGGETQYF
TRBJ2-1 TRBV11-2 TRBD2 TGTGCCAGCAGCTTAAGCGGGGGGGGCCGCTGGTATGAGCAGTTCTTC CASSLSGGGRWYEQFF
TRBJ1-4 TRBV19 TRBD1 TGTGCCAGTAGTGACCGTACAGGGGGATGGGGGGAAAAACTGTTTTTT CASSDRTGGWGEKLFF
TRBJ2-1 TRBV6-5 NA TGTGCCAGCAGTTACAACCGGGTAGCGTTATACAATGAGCAGTTCTTC CASSYNRVALYNEQFF
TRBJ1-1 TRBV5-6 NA TGTGCCAGCAGCTTGGAAGCGAACACTGAAGCTTTCTTT CASSLEANTEAFF
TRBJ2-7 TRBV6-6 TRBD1 TGTGCCAGCAGTACCGGGACAGGAAGCGAGCAGTACTTC CASSTGTGSEQYF
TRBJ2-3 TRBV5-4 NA TGTGCCAGCAGCTCCGGACTTTTTGACACAGATACGCAGTATTTT CASSSGLFDTDTQYF
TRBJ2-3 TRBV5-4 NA TGTGCCAGCAGCACCGGACAGACAGATACGCAGTATTTT CASSTGQTDTQYF
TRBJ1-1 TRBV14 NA TGTGCCAGCAGCCAAGACCCAGTTGTGAACACTGAAGCTTTCTTT CASSQDPVVNTEAFF
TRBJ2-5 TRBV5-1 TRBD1 TGCGCCAGCAGCTCCCAGGGGGCTACCGGTGAGACCCAGTACTTC CASSSQGATGETQYF